The subject of this entry is one TCR beta chain. As yet, its antigen is unknown. This sample stems from a study of T cells in narcolepsy. The study's findings and limits: Same-patient CSF and blood CD4+ T cell clonotypes included HCRT-specific and TRIB2-specific autoreactive ones. Autoreactive clone sequences were missing from some blood memory CD4+ repertoires. Reportedly, autoreactive clonotypes were serially detected in patients' blood but not controls'.

The CDR3 length is 12 residues. V was shortened by 8 bases and J by 3 bases, with 8 bases between the two germline ends. Germline V gives CDR1 LNHDA, CDR2 SQIVND (reference sequence). Some clones are missing from TCRdb's copy, which holds only in-frame ones; the method was immunoSEQ multiplex PCR. The sample records around 25,000 clones, around nine tenths being singletons. V and J are TRBV19 and TRBJ1-3; D gene unclear. The clonotype comes from a human donor with narcolepsy. The material sequenced was CD45RA- memory CD4+ T cells from PBMCs. The CDR3 DNA follows: TGTGCCAGTCGGGCTTTTGGAAACACCATATATTTT. It is translated as CASRAFGNTIYF.